Listed here are 24 T cell receptor beta chains from one sample, sequenced in a study of shared clonotypes between healthy human individuals. Sequencing was performed with immunoSEQ multiplex PCR; in TCRdb, only in-frame clones are kept and a portion is missing. This sample has hundreds of thousands of clones; less than 80% occur once, and the top ten carry around 2%. Sample: memory CD4+ T cells sorted from blood. Subset described: CD45RA-negative fraction. These receptors all come from a woman aged 25 to 39 in good health.

The chain employs TRBV6-5 and TRBJ2-1; 12 bases match TRBD2. The CDR3 covers 15 residues. Germline assignment: CDR1 MNHEY and CDR2 SVGAGI. With 7 bases clipped from V and 4 bases from J, the junction kept 5 bases outside the gene matches. CDR3 sequence reads: CASTSLAGGYNEQFF. The CDR3 coding sequence is TGTGCCAGCACCTCACTAGCGGGAGGTTACAATGAGCAGTTCTTC.

The CDR3: CSVADSEETQYF. The CDR3 DNA reads TGCAGCGTTGCCGACAGCGAAGAGACCCAGTACTTC. The chain has TRBV29-1 and TRBJ2-5; weak D call: TRBD1 (5 bases). The germline V gene encodes CDR1 SQVTM and CDR2 ANQGSEA. V lost 4 bases, J lost 3 bases, and 9 bases lay in between. The CDR3 extends over 12 amino acids.

This rearrangement joins TRBV2 to TRBJ2-2; D may be TRBD1 (5 bases). There are 16 residues in the CDR3. Germline V gene lookup returns CDR1 SNHLY and CDR2 FYNNEI. Trimming shortened V by 5 bases and J by 0 bases, and 13 bases separated the two germline ends. DNA for the CDR3: TGTGCCAGCAGTCTGGGGCGTGGGACGAACACCGGGGAGCTGTTTTTT. It specifies CASSLGRGTNTGELFF.

V is TRBV28 and J is TRBJ2-2; tentatively, D is TRBD1 (6 bases). In germline, CDR1 is MDHEN, CDR2 SYDVKM. The CDR3 contains 15 residues. The V end lost 10 bases, the J end lost 2 bases, and 17 bases lay between the germline ends. This CDR3 is CATNMDSDNTGELFF. CDR3 in DNA: TGTGCCACCAATATGGACAGCGACAACACCGGGGAGCTGTTTTTT.

This clone was observed a few times. CDR3 bases: TGTGCCAGCAGCGTCGACAACTCTGGGGCCAACGTCCTGACTTTC. Translation gives CASSVDNSGANVLTF. The chain combines TRBV9 with TRBJ2-6; D uncertain. The CDR3 covers 15 residues. The V gene lost 2 bases and the J gene lost 0 bases, with 6 bases spanning the gap. Germline assignment: CDR1 SGDLS and CDR2 YYNGEE.

CDR3: CASSLWRTDNYGYTF. CDR3 coding DNA: TGTGCCAGCAGTTTATGGAGGACCGATAACTATGGCTACACCTTC. The chain combines TRBV28 with TRBJ1-2, with D uncertain. CDR1 MDHEN and CDR2 SYDVKM come from the germline V gene. The CDR3 is made up of 15 amino acids. Trimming took off 0 bases at V and 1 base at J, with 9 bases between the two ends.

This clone appeared once. V gene TRBV6-1 combines with J gene TRBJ2-5, with D unresolved. The ends were cut back, 4 bases at V and 3 bases at J, with 15 bases in the middle. Germline CDR1 MNHNS, CDR2 SASEGT. This CDR3 comprises 15 residues. The CDR3 region is CASSALLGSEETQYF. The CDR3 nucleotides read TGTGCCAGCAGTGCTCTTTTAGGGTCGGAAGAGACCCAGTACTTC.

This clone appeared many times. The chain links TRBV7-8 to TRBJ2-5; D may be TRBD2 (6 bases). The CDR3 contains 14 residues. V was clipped by 3 bases and J by 4 bases, with 12 bases between them. Germline CDR1 reads SGHVS; CDR2 reads FQNEAQ. The CDR3 region is CASSFRQAGETQYF. For the CDR3, the DNA is TGTGCCAGCAGCTTTAGACAAGCGGGAGAGACCCAGTACTTC.

The V gene is TRBV7-9, the J gene TRBJ2-4; maybe TRBD1 (5 bases). The CDR3 has 18 amino acids. CDR1 is SEHNR, CDR2 FQNEAQ, per germline (reference sequence). The germline V and J ends were trimmed by 0 bases and 3 bases, with 18 bases remaining between them. The DNA of the CDR3 is TGTGCCAGCAGCTTAGCGCCCTGGACAATCATACTCAAAAACATTCAGTACTTC. Amino acids: CASSLAPWTIILKNIQYF.

The genes are TRBV2 and TRBJ2-6, with D unclear. V was cut by 0 bases and J by 3 bases, with 3 bases left in between. Germline assignment: CDR1 SNHLY and CDR2 FYNNEI. This CDR3 comprises 14 residues. The CDR3, as DNA: TGTGCCAGCAGTGAAGCGAGTGGGGCCAACGTCCTGACTTTC. It yields the protein CASSEASGANVLTF.

The chain carries TRBV21-1 and TRBJ2-3. TRBV21-1 is an annotated pseudogene. The CDR3 covers 12 residues. The CDR3 sequence: CASPTPADTQYF. The CDR3 nucleotides read TGTGCCAGCCCGACCCCGGCAGATACGCAGTATTTT.

The chain is built from TRBV5-1 and TRBJ1-4; 7 bases map to TRBD1. V shed 3 bases and J 12 bases; nucleotides not matched to a gene: 5. The germline V gene encodes CDR1 SGHRS and CDR2 YFSETQ. The CDR3 covers 12 residues. The CDR3 reads CASSWDSGQLFF. CDR3 coding DNA: TGCGCCAGCAGCTGGGACAGTGGCCAACTGTTTTTT.

The V gene is TRBV2, the J gene TRBJ2-1; 14 bases line up with TRBD2. J was trimmed by 7 bases and V by 6 bases; bases with no gene match: 5. The germline V gene has CDR1 SNHLY and CDR2 FYNNEI. The CDR3 has 15 residues. For the CDR3, the DNA is TGTGCCAGCAGCCTGGGACTAGCGGGAGTTAATGAGCAGTTCTTC. This translates into CASSLGLAGVNEQFF.

The rearrangement uses TRBV4-1 and TRBJ2-2; perhaps TRBD2 as D (6 bases). CDR3 length: 14 amino acids. The V gene's germline CDR1 is MGHRA and CDR2 YSYEKL. Between the trimmed V and J ends, which lost 3 bases and 3 bases, there was a span of 8 bases. DNA for the CDR3: TGCGCCAGCAGCCAGGACTACTACACCGGGGAGCTGTTTTTT. Encoded protein: CASSQDYYTGELFF.

The rearrangement links TRBV7-9 to TRBJ1-1; possible D gene TRBD1, 5 bases. CDR3 length: 16 amino acids. The germline V and J ends were trimmed by 1 base and 6 bases, with 18 bases remaining between them. Germline-derived CDR1 and CDR2 are SEHNR and FQNEAQ (reference sequence). CDR3 bases: TGTGCCAGCAGCTTAGTCAGGGACCGGAATCATCCTGAAGCTTTCTTT. Translation: CASSLVRDRNHPEAFF.

The J gene is TRBJ1-1, the V gene TRBV27; the D gene is possibly TRBD1 (5 bases). The CDR3 has 12 amino acids. Trimming removed 8 bases from V and 0 bases from J, with 7 bases in between. Germline-derived CDR1 and CDR2 are MNHEY and SMNVEV (reference sequence). CDR3 bases: TGTGCCAGCGAGGGGATGAACACTGAAGCTTTCTTT. It translates to CASEGMNTEAFF.

The chain combines TRBV14 with TRBJ2-1; D remains unclear. CDR1 and CDR2 from the germline V gene are SGHDN and FVKESK. V was cut by 1 base and J by 4 bases, with 5 bases left in between. The length of the CDR3 is 13 residues. CDR3 nucleotides: TGTGCCAGCAGCCAAGGCCTGTACAATGAGCAGTTCTTC. Protein product: CASSQGLYNEQFF.

V gene TRBV5-6 combines with J gene TRBJ1-3, with no clear D. This CDR3 contains 14 residues. Germline-derived CDR1 and CDR2 are SGHDT and YYEEEE. V lost 0 bases and J 6 bases, leaving 10 bases between the germline ends. This CDR3 reads CASSLGVFVNTIYF. DNA of the CDR3: TGTGCCAGCAGCTTGGGAGTGTTTGTAAACACCATATATTTT.

Note on this clone: Other nucleotide sequences in the sample specify the same CDR3. CDR3 protein: CASSLTSGTYEQYF. CDR3 in DNA: TGCGCCAGCAGCTTGACTAGCGGGACTTACGAGCAGTACTTC. The V and J genes are TRBV5-1 and TRBJ2-7; 10 positions agree with TRBD2. V gave up 1 base and J gave up 4 bases; unmatched junction bases: 2. Germline CDR1 SGHRS, CDR2 YFSETQ. This CDR3 is 14 amino acids long.

The chain couples TRBV19 to TRBJ2-1; 9 bases match TRBD2. J gave up 3 bases and V 7 bases, and 4 bases lay outside the gene matches. This CDR3 has 14 amino acids. CDR1 LNHDA and CDR2 SQIVND come from the germline V gene (reference sequence). CDR3 sequence (DNA): TGTGCCAGTAATAGCGGGAGCGGCTACAATGAGCAGTTCTTC. Its translation is CASNSGSGYNEQFF.

This clone was seen many times. The V gene is TRBV5-1, the J gene TRBJ2-7; D is possibly TRBD2 (6 bases). Germline-derived CDR1 and CDR2 are SGHRS and YFSETQ. The CDR3 is made up of 13 amino acids. Trimming took 2 bases from V and 0 from J, leaving 6 bases between them. In nucleotides, the CDR3 is TGCGCCAGCAGCTTTAGCGGCTCCTACGAGCAGTACTTC. This sequence encodes CASSFSGSYEQYF.

V is TRBV5-1 and J is TRBJ1-1; D is uncertain. The ends were cut back, 7 bases at V and 1 base at J, with 17 bases in the middle. The CDR3 has 15 residues. Germline lookup yields CDR1 SGHRS and CDR2 YFSETQ. CDR3 nucleotides: TGCGCCAGCCAAATAATCCCCGGATCGAACACTGAAGCTTTCTTT. It yields the protein CASQIIPGSNTEAFF.

CDR3 sequence: CASSPTPGGSYEQYF. The CDR3 DNA is TGCGCCAGCAGTCCAACCCCGGGAGGGTCCTACGAGCAGTACTTC. The chain uses TRBV4-1 and TRBJ2-7, with 8 bases identical to TRBD2. The CDR3 is 15 residues long. Trimming removed 6 bases from V and 1 base from J; junction bases left unmatched: 8. The germline CDR1 and CDR2 sequences are MGHRA and YSYEKL.

The chain has TRBV2 and TRBJ2-7; 9 bases are a match to TRBD1. The trim removed 6 bases at V and 5 bases at J, leaving 14 bases unmatched. CDR3 length equals 16 residues. The germline gives CDR1 SNHLY, CDR2 FYNNEI. The CDR3 nucleotides read TGTGCCAGCAGGGGGGACAGGGTGATGGTTTTGGACGAGCAGTACTTC. Translated: CASRGDRVMVLDEQYF.